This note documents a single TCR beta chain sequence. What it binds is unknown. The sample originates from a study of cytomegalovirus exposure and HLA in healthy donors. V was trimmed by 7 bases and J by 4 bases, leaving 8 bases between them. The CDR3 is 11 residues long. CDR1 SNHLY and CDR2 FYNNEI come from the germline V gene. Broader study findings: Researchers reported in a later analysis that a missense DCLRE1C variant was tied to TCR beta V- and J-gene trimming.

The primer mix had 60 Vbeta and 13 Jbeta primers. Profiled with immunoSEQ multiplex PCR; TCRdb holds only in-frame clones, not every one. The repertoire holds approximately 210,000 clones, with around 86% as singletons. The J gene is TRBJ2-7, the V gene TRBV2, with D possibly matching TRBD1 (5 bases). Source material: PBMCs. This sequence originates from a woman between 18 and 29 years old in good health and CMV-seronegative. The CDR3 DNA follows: TGTGCCAGCACCCAGGGTTACGAGCAGTACTTC. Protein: CASTQGYEQYF.